The next 30 T cell receptor beta chains were all read from a single sample in a study of cytomegalovirus exposure and HLA in healthy donors. The PCR ran on 60 Vbeta and 13 Jbeta primers. Assay used: immunoSEQ multiplex PCR; TCRdb lists only in-frame clones, some missing. This table has roughly 180,000 clones, 79% appearing once. The sequenced material came from PBMCs. These receptors all come from a girl under 18 in good health and CMV-seropositive.

This clone was seen a handful of times. This chain joins TRBV6-1 and TRBJ2-7; 10 bases agree with TRBD1. CDR1 is MNHNS and CDR2 is SASEGT in the germline V gene. The V and J ends lost 7 bases and 6 bases, in that order; junction bases with no gene match: 6. The CDR3 length is 13 residues. CDR3 loop: CASNRDRGGEQYF. The CDR3 region has the DNA TGTGCCAGCAACCGGGACAGGGGCGGCGAGCAGTACTTC.

This chain joins TRBV9 and TRBJ2-2; 9 bases align to TRBD2. CDR1 SGDLS and CDR2 YYNGEE come from the germline V gene. This CDR3 is built from 17 residues. With 1 base clipped from V and 1 base from J, the junction kept 5 bases outside the gene matches. Here the CDR3 DNA reads TGTGCCAGCAGCGTATCTAGCGGGGCCCTGAACACCGGGGAGCTGTTTTTT. Its protein product is CASSVSSGALNTGELFF.

The rearrangement links TRBV9 to TRBJ2-7; D is undetermined. The germline V and J ends were trimmed by 4 bases and 12 bases, with 20 bases remaining between them. CDR1 and CDR2 from the germline V gene are SGDLS and YYNGEE. This CDR3 is 13 amino acids long. CDR3 DNA sequence: TGTGCCAGCAGCTCCCAAGCCACCGGGTCGCGGTACTTC. Protein product: CASSSQATGSRYF.

Only a few counts were recorded for this clone. The chain uses TRBV10-3 and TRBJ1-5; the match to TRBD1 covers 9 bases. This CDR3 contains 14 residues. The germline gives CDR1 ENHRY, CDR2 SYGVKD. The junction had 0 bases not matched to a gene; V was cut back by 2 bases and J by 4 bases. The CDR3 region is CAISEGTGNQPQHF. For the CDR3, the DNA is TGTGCCATCAGTGAGGGGACAGGGAATCAGCCCCAGCATTTT.

This chain connects TRBV7-7 to TRBJ1-1; no definite D call. Trimming stripped 0 bases from V and 1 base from J, with 12 bases between. The germline V gene has CDR1 SSHAT and CDR2 FNYEAQ (reference sequence). This CDR3 has 16 amino acids. CDR3 in DNA: TGTGCCAGCAGCTTAGCCTCCAGGTCCCGGAACACTGAAGCTTTCTTT. This gives the protein CASSLASRSRNTEAFF.

The chain employs TRBV10-1 and TRBJ2-2, with D uncertain. Germline loops: CDR1 WNHNN, CDR2 SYGVQD (reference sequence). The CDR3 length is 11 residues. V lost 3 bases to trimming and J lost 7 bases, with 3 bases between them. The CDR3 DNA follows: TGCGCCAGCAGTGATTACGGGGAGCTGTTTTTT. Its protein product is CASSDYGELFF.

This chain joins TRBV7-8 and TRBJ2-7, with TRBD2 matching over 8 bases. The CDR3 is 15 residues long. The germline V gene has CDR1 SGHVS and CDR2 FQNEAQ. J lost 7 bases, V lost 1 base, and 9 bases had no gene match. CDR3 sequence: CASSLDLAGLGEQYF. The CDR3 DNA is TGTGCCAGCAGCTTAGATTTAGCGGGGTTAGGAGAGCAGTACTTC.

This chain links TRBV5-1 with TRBJ2-3, with TRBD2 matching 8 bases. This CDR3 region has 15 residues. Unmatched junction bases numbered 5, after V lost 5 bases and J lost 0 bases. Germline CDR1 is SGHRS and CDR2 is YFSETQ. The DNA of the CDR3 is TGCGCCAGCAGTTGGAGCGGGGGCAGCACAGATACGCAGTATTTT. Translated, it gives CASSWSGGSTDTQYF.

This chain joins TRBV7-2 and TRBJ2-7; 7 bases map to TRBD1. Looked up from germline, CDR1 is SGHTA and CDR2 is FQGNSA. Trimming cost V 5 bases and J 6 bases; bases outside gene matches: 10. The CDR3 consists of 14 residues. CDR3 in amino acids: CASSPRQGLGEQYF. The CDR3 coding sequence is TGTGCCAGCAGCCCCCGACAGGGTTTGGGCGAGCAGTACTTC.

V and J are TRBV6-1 and TRBJ1-2; tentative D call: TRBD1 (6 bases). Looked up from germline, CDR1 is MNHNS and CDR2 is SASEGT. V lost 7 bases and J 4 bases, leaving 13 bases between the germline ends. The CDR3 has 13 amino acids. For the CDR3, the DNA is TGTGCCAGCACCCGAGACAGGATCTATGGCTACACCTTC. Protein: CASTRDRIYGYTF.

The chain uses TRBV7-2 and TRBJ1-1; no clear D gene. Germline lookup yields CDR1 SGHTA and CDR2 FQGNSA. The CDR3 totals 13 residues. V was clipped by 5 bases and J by 6 bases, with 13 bases between them. The CDR3 loop reads CASSRNSGAEAFF. The CDR3 region has the DNA TGTGCCAGCAGCCGCAACTCCGGGGCTGAAGCTTTCTTT. Full variable domain (remainder filled in from reference TRBV7-2 and TRBJ1-1): GAGVSQSPSNKVTEKGKDVELRCDPISGHTALYWYRQSLGQGLEFLIYFQGNSAPDKSGLPSDRFSAERTGGSVSTLTIQRTQQEDSAVYLCASSRNSGAEAFFGQGTRLTVV.

The chain uses TRBV4-2 and TRBJ2-7; TRBD2 matches 8 bases. V was clipped by 5 bases and J by 3 bases; unmatched bases: 6. This CDR3 region has 14 residues. Germline CDR1 is LGHNA and CDR2 is YNFKEQ. The CDR3 sequence: CASSSPGLGYEQYF. The DNA for the CDR3 is TGTGCCAGCAGCTCACCGGGACTAGGCTACGAGCAGTACTTC.

CDR3 protein: CASRKGTSGGPSSYNEQFF. CDR3 DNA: TGTGCCAGCAGAAAAGGGACTAGCGGGGGCCCCAGCTCCTACAATGAGCAGTTCTTC. The genes are TRBV5-8 and TRBJ2-1; TRBD2 matches at 14 bases. CDR1 is SGHTS, CDR2 YDEGEE, per germline. CDR3 size: 19 residues. V lost 5 bases to trimming and J lost 0 bases; unmatched junction nucleotides: 10.

This clone was detected only once. V gene TRBV5-4 combines with J gene TRBJ2-7; 15 bases fit TRBD2. The CDR3 is made up of 17 amino acids. The J segment lost 2 bases and the V segment lost 4 bases, leaving 7 bases of the junction unmatched. Germline CDR1 SGHNT, CDR2 YYREEE (reference sequence). This CDR3 reads CASSKGTSGGIPYEQYF. DNA of the CDR3: TGTGCCAGCAGCAAAGGGACTAGCGGGGGGATTCCCTACGAGCAGTACTTC.

The J gene is TRBJ1-5, the V gene TRBV12-5; D is possibly TRBD1 (6 bases). Germline V gene sequence: CDR1 LGHNT, CDR2 FRNRAP. The CDR3 consists of 15 residues. Trimming removed 6 bases from V and 0 bases from J, with 12 bases in between. CDR3 bases: TGTGCTAGTGGCCTAGGGGGTTTTAGCAATCAGCCCCAGCATTTT. Its protein is CASGLGGFSNQPQHF.

Points on this clone: The same CDR3 arises from other DNA sequences in this sample as well. The chain couples TRBV27 to TRBJ2-7; D might be TRBD1 (7 bases). CDR3 length: 13 amino acids. V was shortened by 5 bases and J by 4 bases, with 12 bases between the two germline ends. Germline CDR1 reads MNHEY; CDR2 reads SMNVEV (reference sequence). This chain's CDR3 is CASSRPGGYEQYF. The DNA of the CDR3 is TGTGCCAGCAGTAGACCAGGGGGGTACGAGCAGTACTTC.

The chain is built from TRBV5-4 and TRBJ1-2; 9 bases map to TRBD1. Losses at the gene ends were 4 bases for V and 3 bases for J; bases not matched to a gene: 10. Germline assignment: CDR1 SGHNT and CDR2 YYREEE (reference sequence). The length of the CDR3 is 16 residues. CDR3 residues: CASSRDRVGGDYGYTF. CDR3 nucleotide sequence: TGTGCCAGCAGCCGGGACAGGGTGGGAGGGGACTATGGCTACACCTTC.

This clone was counted a few times. The V call is TRBV30, the J call TRBJ2-2, with D tentatively TRBD2 (5 bases). The germline V and J ends were trimmed by 1 base and 5 bases, with 14 bases remaining between them. The CDR3 runs to 15 residues. Germline V CDR1 and CDR2: GTSNPN, SVGIG (reference sequence). CDR3 loop: CAWSGSDYKTGELFF. The CDR3 DNA follows: TGTGCCTGGAGTGGTTCAGACTATAAAACCGGGGAGCTGTTTTTT.

The chain is built from TRBV2 and TRBJ2-1; 9 bases agree with TRBD2. The CDR3 is made up of 18 amino acids. Germline V gene sequence: CDR1 SNHLY, CDR2 FYNNEI. After removal of 2 bases from V and 7 bases from J, the junction contained 15 bases not matched to a gene. CDR3 residues: CASSELSSGAVFPNEQFF. The CDR3, as DNA: TGTGCCAGCAGTGAATTGTCTAGCGGGGCGGTGTTTCCAAATGAGCAGTTCTTC.

The chain recombines TRBV5-4 with TRBJ2-1; TRBD1 agrees at 8 bases. CDR1 is SGHNT and CDR2 is YYREEE in the germline V gene (reference sequence). The V segment lost 4 bases and the J segment 0 bases; nucleotides outside the gene matches: 6. The CDR3 is made up of 16 amino acids. The CDR3 DNA is TGTGCCAGCAGCCCCCCAGGGACAGGCTCCTACAATGAGCAGTTCTTC. Protein sequence: CASSPPGTGSYNEQFF. Full variable domain (missing parts from reference TRBV5-4 and TRBJ2-1): ETGVTQSPTHLIKTRGQQVTLRCSSQSGHNTVSWYQQALGQGPQFIFQYYREEENGRGNFPPRFSGLQFPNYSSELNVNALELDDSALYLCASSPPGTGSYNEQFFGPGTRLTVL.

The rearrangement links TRBV5-5 to TRBJ2-7; 8 bases agree with TRBD2. The CDR3 spans 15 residues. V gave up 5 bases and J gave up 2 bases; unmatched junction bases: 9. CDR1 is SGHKS, CDR2 YYEKEE, per germline (reference sequence). The CDR3 DNA is TGTGCCAGCAGTCAAATTAGCGGGGAGACCTACGAGCAGTACTTC. This sequence encodes CASSQISGETYEQYF.

This chain links TRBV7-2 with TRBJ2-2; D uncertain. Germline V gene lookup returns CDR1 SGHTA and CDR2 FQGNSA. This CDR3 spans 16 amino acids. V was clipped by 1 base and J by 6 bases, with 15 bases between them. CDR3 loop: CASSLVPLETAGELFF. The CDR3 region has the DNA TGTGCCAGCAGCTTAGTACCGCTAGAGACCGCCGGGGAGCTGTTTTTT.

The V gene is TRBV6-5, the J gene TRBJ1-4; D might be TRBD1 (5 bases). V lost 10 bases and J lost 10, with 25 bases in between. Germline V gene data show CDR1 as MNHEY and CDR2 as SVGAGI. The CDR3 spans 15 residues. CDR3 DNA sequence: TGTGCCACCGCTGGGGACTATGAGGTGTGGAGAAAACTGTTTTTT. This sequence encodes CATAGDYEVWRKLFF.

V usage is TRBV6-5 and J usage is TRBJ2-7, with unresolved D. Germline V gives CDR1 MNHEY, CDR2 SVGAGI. This CDR3 region has 13 residues. Between the trimmed V and J ends, which lost 5 bases and 2 bases, there was a span of 10 bases. The chain's CDR3 is CASSRGTPYEQYF. CDR3 nucleotide sequence: TGTGCCAGCAGTCGCGGAACCCCCTACGAGCAGTACTTC.

This chain joins TRBV7-9 and TRBJ2-7, with 8 bases that match TRBD2. In germline, CDR1 is SEHNR, CDR2 FQNEAQ (reference sequence). The CDR3 is made up of 18 amino acids. J gave up 0 bases and V 4 bases, and 14 bases lay outside the gene matches. CDR3 in amino acids: CASSSAGGPRKSSYEQYF. In DNA form, the CDR3 reads TGTGCCAGCAGCTCCGCGGGGGGCCCTAGAAAAAGCTCCTACGAGCAGTACTTC.

The V gene is TRBV7-8, the J gene TRBJ1-3; no clear D gene. The V gene's germline CDR1 is SGHVS and CDR2 FQNEAQ. The V end was cut by 1 base, the J end by 9 bases, with 10 bases between. This CDR3 has 13 amino acids. CDR3 amino acids: CASSLGTWATIYF. DNA of the CDR3: TGTGCCAGCAGCTTAGGGACTTGGGCCACCATATATTTT.

Here the CDR3 reads CASSLRAGGLETQYF. CDR3 DNA: TGTGCCAGCAGCTTAAGGGCGGGGGGGTTGGAGACCCAGTACTTC. V and J are TRBV11-2 and TRBJ2-5; 9 nucleotides match TRBD2. J gave up 5 bases and V 2 bases, and 6 bases lay outside the gene matches. The CDR3 runs 15 residues. Looked up from germline, CDR1 is SGHAT and CDR2 is FQNNGV. Looking up the rest from reference TRBV11-2 and TRBJ2-5 gives the full variable domain: EAGVAQSPRYKIIEKRQSVAFWCNPISGHATLYWYQQILGQGPKLLIQFQNNGVVDDSQLPKDRFSAERLKGVDSTLKIQPAKLEDSAVYLCASSLRAGGLETQYFGPGTRLLVL.

The rearrangement joins TRBV6-5 to TRBJ2-5; 7 bases fit TRBD2. The CDR3 loop spans 14 amino acids. Germline CDR1 reads MNHEY; CDR2 reads SVGAGI. J lost 5 bases, V lost 2 bases, and 5 bases had no gene match. The CDR3 spells CASSYGGGSETQYF. The CDR3 bases are TGTGCCAGCAGTTACGGGGGGGGGTCGGAGACCCAGTACTTC.

The chain has TRBV11-2 and TRBJ2-7, with D possibly being TRBD1 (6 bases). Trimming shortened V by 6 bases and J by 6 bases, and 12 bases separated the two germline ends. Germline CDR1 is SGHAT and CDR2 is FQNNGV. The length of the CDR3 is 12 residues. The CDR3 here is CASSALGGEQYF. The CDR3 DNA follows: TGTGCCAGCAGTGCGCTAGGGGGCGAGCAGTACTTC.

This chain uses TRBV6-6 with TRBJ2-7; D remains unclear. CDR1 is MNHNY and CDR2 is SVGAGI in the germline V gene (reference sequence). The CDR3 covers 13 residues. The V end lost 2 bases, the J end lost 1 base, and 6 bases lay between the germline ends. The CDR3: CASSYGGSYEQYF. DNA for the CDR3: TGTGCCAGCAGTTACGGCGGATCCTACGAGCAGTACTTC.